What follows are 22 T cell receptor beta chains derived from one specimen sequenced in a study of regulatory T cells in long-lasting Graves disease. The time point here: persistent/refractory GD, antithyroid drugs over 5 years with positive TRAb. Researchers made the TCR library from RNA that was extracted from PBMCs. Construction of TCR beta libraries relied on iRepertoire HTBI primers and on Arm-PCR targeting CDR3 regions. TCRdb redid the calling of the multiplex PCR reads with MiXCR, one entry per CDR3 protein. This table has around 500,000 distinct CDR3 sequences, 20% to 25% appearing once. The sample in question was peripheral blood mononuclear cells (PBMCs), obtained when the disease was refractory, from a patient treated with antithyroid drugs. These receptors were collected from a female donor with Graves disease.

The rearrangement links TRBV28 to TRBJ2-3; no clear D. Trimming left V 2 bases short and J 5 bases short, with 11 bases between. The CDR3 is 14 residues long. The germline V gene encodes CDR1 MDHEN and CDR2 SYDVKM. In DNA, the CDR3 is TGTGCCAGCAGTTTAGAAAGGGCGGTAGATACGCAGTATTTT. The encoded protein is CASSLERAVDTQYF.

Notes on this clonotype: This clone may be a read error of a much larger clone one base away. V gene TRBV28 combines with J gene TRBJ2-7; D is perhaps TRBD1 or TRBD2 (5 bases each). This CDR3 comprises 13 residues. Looked up from germline, CDR1 is MDHEN and CDR2 is SYDVKM. The CDR3 DNA follows: TGTACCAGCATCCGAGGGGACGGCTTAGAGCAGTACTTC. Protein sequence: CTSIRGDGLEQYF.

Of note for this clonotype: One end of the junction varies from germline; a read error may be responsible. The chain recombines TRBV7-7 with TRBJ2-7, with 9 bases identical to TRBD1. This CDR3 has 14 residues. CDR1 and CDR2 (germline): SSHAT, FNYEAQ (reference sequence). The CDR3 region has the DNA TGTGCTAGCAGCTTAGTTGGACAGGGGACCGAGCAGTACTTC. This translates into CASSLVGQGTEQYF.

In its sample, this clonotype was seen many times. The CDR3 sequence is CASSYSMGNEQYF. The CDR3, as DNA: TGTGCCAGCAGTTACTCGATGGGGAACGAGCAGTACTTC. This chain uses TRBV6-2 or TRBV6-3 with TRBJ2-7; D unresolved. This CDR3 contains 13 residues. The germline CDR1 and CDR2 sequences are MNHEY and SVGEGT. With 0 bases removed from V and 5 bases from J, the gap between germline ends came to 8 bases.

This clonotype was found a few times. Here the CDR3 reads CAISAREGYTGELFF. CDR3 in DNA: TGTGCCATCAGTGCGCGGGAGGGCTATACCGGGGAGCTGTTTTTT. J is TRBJ2-2 and V is TRBV10-3; 9 nucleotides line up with TRBD2. The CDR3 totals 15 residues. J was trimmed by 5 bases and V by 4 bases; bases with no gene match: 5. The V gene's germline CDR1 is ENHRY and CDR2 SYGVKD.

The genes are TRBV27 and TRBJ2-5; 10 bases are shared with TRBD2. J gave up 1 base and V 5 bases, and 7 bases lay outside the gene matches. This CDR3 region has 16 residues. The germline V gene encodes CDR1 MNHEY and CDR2 SMNVEV (reference sequence). CDR3 nucleotide sequence: TGTGCCAGCAGTCCGACATGGACTAGCGGCCAAGAGACCCAGTACTTC. Translated: CASSPTWTSGQETQYF.

This clonotype was seen at least ten times. The rearrangement links TRBV18 to TRBJ2-7; 7 positions agree with TRBD1. Germline values: CDR1 KGHSH, CDR2 LQKENI. The CDR3 length is 15 residues. The V segment lost 3 bases and the J segment 0 bases; nucleotides outside the gene matches: 5. The CDR3 here is CASSPNRDSSYEQYF. In DNA, the CDR3 is TGTGCCAGCTCACCCAACCGGGACAGCTCCTACGAGCAGTACTTC.

Concerning this clonotype itself: This sequence may be a read error, since a much larger clone differs from it by one base. The chain links TRBV7-9 to TRBJ2-4; D may correspond to TRBD1 or TRBD2 (7 bases each). The CDR3 covers 17 residues. The ends were cut back, 1 base at V and 4 bases at J, with 17 bases in the middle. Germline CDR1 reads SEHNR; CDR2 reads FQNEAQ (reference sequence). The CDR3 DNA sequence: TGTGCCAGCAGCTTAGTGGAGCTAGCGGACAGGAAAAACATTCAGTACTTC. It encodes CASSLVELADRKNIQYF.

This clonotype was found many times. V gene TRBV12-3 or TRBV12-4 combines with J gene TRBJ1-1; no definite D call. The CDR3 spans 14 residues. Trimming pared 3 bases from V and 0 bases from J, leaving 8 bases between. This CDR3 reads CASSFATVNTEAFF. The CDR3 DNA reads as TGTGCCAGCAGTTTCGCGACGGTGAACACTGAAGCTTTCTTT.

The chain couples TRBV13 to TRBJ1-1; D is ambiguous. V was cut by 2 bases and J by 3 bases, with 7 bases left in between. The CDR3 is made up of 13 amino acids. Germline V gives CDR1 PRHDT, CDR2 FYEKMQ (reference sequence). The CDR3 protein is CASSLYLDTEAFF. The CDR3 DNA follows: TGTGCCAGCAGCTTATATTTGGACACTGAAGCTTTCTTT.

This clonotype was found a few times. The V and J genes are TRBV7-9 and TRBJ2-5; weak D call: TRBD1 (6 bases). Germline V CDR1 and CDR2: SEHNR, FQNEAQ (reference sequence). The CDR3 covers 17 residues. Trimming removed 1 base from V and 1 base from J, with 16 bases in between. The CDR3 DNA follows: TGTGCCAGCAGCTTAGTGGGCAGGGGAAAAAGCCAAGAGACCCAGTACTTC. This translates into CASSLVGRGKSQETQYF.

This clonotype was seen ten or more times. The chain employs TRBV12-3 or TRBV12-4 and TRBJ2-7, with 9 bases fitting TRBD2. This CDR3 spans 15 amino acids. Trimming removed 6 bases from V and 1 base from J; junction bases left unmatched: 7. CDR3: CASRPGAGGSYEQYF. DNA of the CDR3: TGTGCCAGCAGACCCGGGGCGGGAGGGTCCTACGAGCAGTACTTC.

The sample holds many counts of this clonotype. CDR3 nucleotide sequence: TGCAGTGCTAGGCCCGGGGGGAACACTGAAGCTTTCTTT. Protein sequence: CSARPGGNTEAFF. The chain employs TRBV20-1 and TRBJ1-1; tentatively, D is TRBD1 (5 bases). This CDR3 spans 13 amino acids. The germline CDR1 and CDR2 sequences are DFQATT and SNEGSKA (reference sequence). V was pared by 3 bases and J by 1 base, with 9 bases between.

This clonotype was recorded a few times. The gene calls are TRBV27 and TRBJ2-5, with TRBD2 matching over 7 bases. There are 13 residues in the CDR3. Per germline, CDR1 MNHEY and CDR2 SMNVEV (reference sequence). The V and J ends lost 6 bases and 7 bases, in that order; junction bases with no gene match: 8. The CDR3 protein is CASRASGDGTQYF. The CDR3 DNA reads as TGTGCCAGCAGGGCTAGCGGTGACGGGACCCAGTACTTC.

This rearrangement joins TRBV15 to TRBJ2-7; 8 bases align to TRBD1. CDR1 is LNHNV, CDR2 YYDKDF, per germline (reference sequence). This CDR3 contains 14 residues. V lost 6 bases, J lost 2 bases, and 6 bases stayed unmatched. The CDR3 coding sequence is TGTGCCACCAGTAGGACAGGGTTGCCCTACGAGCAGTACTTC. Translating it yields CATSRTGLPYEQYF.

This clonotype was seen at least ten times. The chain employs TRBV18 and TRBJ2-5; 7 positions agree with TRBD1. CDR1 is KGHSH, CDR2 LQKENI, per germline. Germline trimming cut 6 bases from V and 2 bases from J; bases unmatched to any gene: 6. CDR3 size: 14 residues. The CDR3 spells CASSGQFQQETQYF. DNA of the CDR3: TGTGCCAGCTCGGGACAGTTTCAACAAGAGACCCAGTACTTC.

V usage is TRBV6-6 and J usage is TRBJ1-2; 7 bases match TRBD1. Trimming at V came to 0 bases and at J to 6 bases, leaving 4 bases not matched to a gene. From germline, CDR1 is MNHNY and CDR2 SVGAGI (reference sequence). CDR3 length equals 14 residues. The CDR3 loop is CASSYSGQFDGYTF. CDR3 nucleotide sequence: TGTGCCAGCAGTTACTCGGGACAGTTCGATGGCTACACCTTC.

This clonotype occurred a few times. The J gene is TRBJ1-5, the V gene TRBV9; TRBD1 agrees at 7 bases. Germline V CDR1 and CDR2: SGDLS, YYNGEE. CDR3 length equals 17 residues. Unmatched junction bases numbered 16, after V lost 9 bases and J lost 1 base. The chain's CDR3 is CANHESDREWSNQPQHF. In DNA, the CDR3 is TGTGCCAACCATGAGAGCGACAGGGAGTGGAGCAATCAGCCCCAGCATTTT.

This clonotype was observed a handful of times. CDR3 amino acids: CSVEFSSGSRETQYF. In DNA form, the CDR3 reads TGCAGCGTTGAATTCTCTAGCGGGAGTCGGGAGACCCAGTACTTC. This rearrangement joins TRBV29-1 to TRBJ2-5, with 10 bases that match TRBD2. CDR3 size: 15 residues. V was pared by 2 bases and J by 5 bases, with 8 bases of the junction left unmatched. Germline CDR1 and CDR2: SQVTM and ANQGSEA.

The chain is built from TRBV6-1 and TRBJ2-7, with D possibly TRBD1 on 6 matching bases. The CDR3 length is 14 residues. Germline values: CDR1 MNHNS, CDR2 SASEGT. V lost 8 bases to trimming and J lost 3 bases, with 17 bases between them. CDR3 loop: CASLLRGRGYEQYF. The CDR3 DNA reads as TGTGCCAGCCTCCTCAGGGGAAGGGGCTACGAGCAGTACTTC.

The gene calls are TRBV18 and TRBJ1-2, with D tentatively TRBD1 (5 bases). This CDR3 spans 17 amino acids. The germline V gene has CDR1 KGHSH and CDR2 LQKENI. Trimming removed 2 bases from V and 6 bases from J, with 22 bases in between. The chain's CDR3 is CASSPIFGTQTKNGYTF. The CDR3 bases are TGTGCCAGCTCACCAATCTTCGGGACCCAAACGAAGAATGGCTACACCTTC.

The table lists this clonotype with many counts. The V and J genes are TRBV28 and TRBJ1-6; D is undetermined. The CDR3 has 19 amino acids. V lost 1 base and J lost 0, with 16 bases in between. Germline-derived CDR1 and CDR2 are MDHEN and SYDVKM. CDR3 nucleotide sequence: TGTGCCAGCAGTTTATATCCGGCCAGCCTGAGCTCCTATAATTCACCCCTCCACTTT. Encoded protein: CASSLYPASLSSYNSPLHF.